The next 21 T cell receptor beta chains were all read from a single sample in a study of cytomegalovirus exposure and HLA in healthy donors. With 60 Vbeta and 13 Jbeta primers, the PCR was carried out. This table comes from immunoSEQ multiplex PCR, and its TCRdb copy is limited to in-frame clones, with some not included. Counted here are 130,000 or so clones, 80% occurring once; the ten biggest clones make up roughly 5%. Sequencing was carried out using PBMCs. The receptors stem from a man aged 25 to 45 in good health and CMV-seronegative.

The chain has TRBV14 and TRBJ1-4; TRBD1 matches at 10 bases. This CDR3 comprises 15 residues. J lost 11 bases, V lost 5 bases, and 11 bases had no gene match. Germline values: CDR1 SGHDN, CDR2 FVKESK. CDR3 in DNA: TGTGCCAGCAGCGAGCCGGGACAGGGGATTTCTAAACTGTTTTTT. It is translated as CASSEPGQGISKLFF. The complete variable domain, with remaining parts taken from reference TRBV14 and TRBJ1-4, reads EAGVTQFPSHSVIEKGQTVTLRCDPISGHDNLYWYRRVMGKEIKFLLHFVKESKQDESGMPNNRFLAERTGGTYSTLKVQPAELEDSGVYFCASSEPGQGISKLFFGSGTQLSVL.

This clone was seen a handful of times. The J gene is TRBJ2-6, the V gene TRBV4-3, with 12 nucleotides matching TRBD1. The J segment lost 0 bases and the V segment lost 6 bases, leaving 12 bases of the junction unmatched. The CDR3 sequence is 20 residues long. Germline V gene sequence: CDR1 LGHNA, CDR2 YSLEER. The CDR3 spells CASSFDWGQGASSGANVLTF. As DNA, the CDR3 is TGCGCCAGCAGTTTTGACTGGGGACAGGGGGCTAGCTCTGGGGCCAACGTCCTGACTTTC.

J is TRBJ1-2 and V is TRBV10-1, with D perhaps matching TRBD1 (5 bases). V lost 2 bases, J lost 5 bases, and 9 bases lay in between. Germline CDR1 and CDR2: WNHNN and SYGVQD (reference sequence). The CDR3 has 13 amino acids. The CDR3 DNA reads as TGCGCCAGCAGTGAGACAGGCGCATATGGCTACACCTTC. Its translation: CASSETGAYGYTF.

Only a few counts were recorded for this clone. The gene calls are TRBV18 and TRBJ1-1; tentatively, D is TRBD1 (5 bases). The germline V gene encodes CDR1 KGHSH and CDR2 LQKENI. The V gene lost 8 bases and the J gene lost 10 bases, with 20 bases spanning the gap. CDR3 length: 13 amino acids. CDR3 protein: CASRTEGRLGAFF. Here the CDR3 DNA reads TGTGCCAGCCGGACGGAGGGGCGGCTGGGAGCTTTCTTT.

The chain couples TRBV7-2 to TRBJ2-7; D is perhaps TRBD1 (6 bases). V lost 1 base to trimming and J lost 1 base, with 14 bases between them. Germline V gives CDR1 SGHTA, CDR2 FQGNSA. This CDR3 contains 16 residues. CDR3 amino acids: CASSLEWTATSYEQYF. DNA of the CDR3: TGTGCCAGCAGCTTAGAGTGGACAGCCACATCCTACGAGCAGTACTTC.

V gene TRBV5-1 combines with J gene TRBJ2-2, with 16 bases lining up with TRBD2. Trimming cost V 1 base and J 4 bases; bases outside gene matches: 4. CDR1 is SGHRS, CDR2 YFSETQ, per germline. The CDR3 contains 18 residues. The CDR3 coding sequence is TGCGCCAGCAGCTTGAAGGGACTAGCGGGAGGGCTCACCGGGGAGCTGTTTTTT. Translated: CASSLKGLAGGLTGELFF.

This clone has a handful of counts. This chain connects TRBV7-6 to TRBJ1-2; TRBD1 matches at 8 bases. Germline CDR1 and CDR2: SGHVS and FNYEAQ. J gave up 6 bases and V 2 bases, and 8 bases lay outside the gene matches. The CDR3 length is 15 residues. The CDR3 sequence: CASSLYSQGAHGYTF. Here the CDR3 DNA reads TGTGCCAGCAGCTTATATTCCCAGGGGGCGCATGGCTACACCTTC.

The gene calls are TRBV7-8 and TRBJ1-2, with 9 bases identical to TRBD1. The CDR3 totals 15 residues. Looked up from germline, CDR1 is SGHVS and CDR2 is FQNEAQ. Germline trimming cut 3 bases from V and 4 bases from J; bases unmatched to any gene: 6. The CDR3 DNA sequence: TGTGCCAGCAGCTTTTCGGGACAGGGTACCTATGGCTACACCTTC. This sequence encodes CASSFSGQGTYGYTF.

This clone was counted between two and nine times. In nucleotides, the CDR3 is TGTGCCAGCAGCTTCAAAGCGGATAGCTCCTACGAGCAGTACTTC. Amino acids: CASSFKADSSYEQYF. V gene TRBV7-9 combines with J gene TRBJ2-7, with TRBD2 as a possible D gene (5 bases). The CDR3 totals 15 residues. Per the germline V gene, CDR1 is SEHNR and CDR2 is FQNEAQ (reference sequence). Trimming left V 3 bases short and J 0 bases short, with 12 bases between.

The genes are TRBV7-2 and TRBJ2-7, with 7 bases aligning to TRBD2. The CDR3 has 15 amino acids. CDR1 and CDR2 (germline): SGHTA, FQGNSA. J was trimmed by 2 bases and V by 2 bases; bases with no gene match: 6. The CDR3 reads CASSLQEGGAYEQYF. The CDR3 DNA is TGTGCCAGCAGCTTACAAGAGGGAGGGGCCTACGAGCAGTACTTC.

The V and J genes are TRBV27 and TRBJ1-1; TRBD1 matches 7 bases. The CDR3 is made up of 14 amino acids. Germline loops: CDR1 MNHEY, CDR2 SMNVEV (reference sequence). The V gene end was trimmed by 4 bases and the J gene end by 5 bases; junction bases not matched to a gene: 7. CDR3 protein: CASSYRQGETEAFF. CDR3 nucleotide sequence: TGTGCCAGCAGTTACAGACAGGGAGAGACTGAAGCTTTCTTT.

This rearrangement joins TRBV28 to TRBJ1-5; D perhaps matches TRBD1 (5 bases). The CDR3 is 15 amino acids. Germline V lookup: CDR1 MDHEN, CDR2 SYDVKM. Trimming cost V 1 base and J 6 bases, with 13 bases left between them. CDR3 bases: TGTGCCAGCAGTTTATTGCAGGGTTTGGGTCAGCCCCAGCATTTT. As protein: CASSLLQGLGQPQHF.

This clone came up once. The chain carries TRBV4-1 and TRBJ2-7; the D gene is possibly TRBD2 (6 bases). The CDR3 is 15 residues long. Germline V gene data show CDR1 as MGHRA and CDR2 as YSYEKL. Trimming shortened V by 1 base and J by 2 bases, and 12 bases separated the two germline ends. CDR3 nucleotides: TGCGCCAGCAGCCAAGGGCGGGGAAACCCCTACGAGCAGTACTTC. Its translation is CASSQGRGNPYEQYF.

The V and J genes are TRBV5-1 and TRBJ2-1; 11 bases match TRBD2. Trimming took 3 bases from V and 7 from J; bases not matched to a gene: 9. CDR1 and CDR2 from the germline V gene are SGHRS and YFSETQ. The CDR3 contains 16 residues. This chain's CDR3 is CASSSSTSGSRNEQFF. The CDR3 nucleotides are TGCGCCAGCAGCTCCTCTACTAGCGGGAGTAGGAATGAGCAGTTCTTC.

CDR3 residues: CASSHLRRTGGGYYGYTF. The CDR3 DNA is TGCGCCAGCAGCCACCTAAGGAGGACAGGGGGCGGTTACTATGGCTACACCTTC. The chain is built from TRBV4-3 and TRBJ1-2; 11 nucleotides align to TRBD1. V was pared by 3 bases and J by 3 bases, with 12 bases of the junction left unmatched. This CDR3 is built from 18 residues. The germline CDR1 and CDR2 sequences are LGHNA and YSLEER.

CDR3 region: CASTGEVLVQPQHF. The CDR3, as DNA: TGTGCCAGCACAGGGGAAGTTTTGGTTCAGCCCCAGCATTTT. This rearrangement joins TRBV19 to TRBJ1-5; TRBD1 aligns across 7 bases. V shed 9 bases and J 6 bases; nucleotides not matched to a gene: 11. Per germline, CDR1 LNHDA and CDR2 SQIVND (reference sequence). The CDR3 runs 14 residues.

The J gene is TRBJ2-3, the V gene TRBV11-1; TRBD2 matches at 12 bases. CDR3 length: 17 amino acids. Germline V gene sequence: CDR1 SGHAT, CDR2 FQDESV (reference sequence). V shed 4 bases and J 8 bases; nucleotides not matched to a gene: 13. The CDR3 reads CASSSGASGGASATQYF. The CDR3 nucleotides read TGTGCCAGCAGCTCTGGGGCTAGCGGGGGGGCATCGGCTACGCAGTATTTT.

This chain connects TRBV7-9 to TRBJ2-1, with 10 bases lining up with TRBD1. Trimming at V came to 5 bases and at J to 7 bases, leaving 11 bases not matched to a gene. This CDR3 has 16 residues. Looked up from germline, CDR1 is SEHNR and CDR2 is FQNEAQ (reference sequence). This CDR3 is CASSPRGDRGVNEQFF. The DNA for the CDR3 is TGTGCCAGCAGCCCACGTGGGGACAGGGGCGTTAATGAGCAGTTCTTC.

The V and J genes are TRBV2 and TRBJ2-1; 8 nucleotides line up with TRBD2. The germline V gene encodes CDR1 SNHLY and CDR2 FYNNEI. The CDR3 covers 16 residues. The V gene end was trimmed by 1 base and the J gene end by 3 bases; junction bases not matched to a gene: 5. The CDR3 is CASSEGAGASYNEQFF. CDR3 DNA sequence: TGTGCCAGCAGTGAAGGAGCGGGAGCCAGCTACAATGAGCAGTTCTTC.

The gene calls are TRBV6-5 and TRBJ2-7; no firm D call. The length of the CDR3 is 13 residues. Per germline, CDR1 MNHEY and CDR2 SVGAGI. Trimming removed 6 bases from V and 3 bases from J, with 12 bases in between. The CDR3: CASSPFSGYEQYF. CDR3 DNA sequence: TGTGCCAGCAGCCCTTTTTCGGGCTACGAGCAGTACTTC.

The gene calls are TRBV4-3 and TRBJ1-2; the D gene is possibly TRBD1 (5 bases). There are 15 residues in the CDR3. Germline CDR1 LGHNA, CDR2 YSLEER. V lost 1 base and J lost 8, with 17 bases in between. The CDR3 protein is CASSQAPTATYGYTF. DNA of the CDR3: TGCGCCAGCAGCCAAGCCCCGACAGCTACCTACGGCTACACCTTC.